This T cell receptor (beta chain) was identified during a study of cytomegalovirus exposure and HLA in healthy donors. Notes on the study in general: Excluded were some V segments that proved indistinguishable, including TRBV6-2 and TRBV6-3. Reportedly, TCR beta sequences accurately predicted HLA-A and HLA-B alleles in most subjects.

Despite likely unrecorded immune exposures, the donors were nominally healthy at the time of sampling. To note about this clone: What it recognizes is unknown.

13 Jbeta primers and 60 Vbeta primers were used for the PCR. Measured with immunoSEQ multiplex PCR; TCRdb has only the in-frame clones, and not every one. Of approximately 130,000 clones listed, 75% to 85% are singletons. Trimming stripped 3 bases from V and 3 bases from J, with 12 bases between. The CDR3 sequence is 15 residues long. CDR1 is LNHNV, CDR2 YYDKDF, per germline (reference sequence). This clonotype originated in a middle-aged woman in good health and CMV-seropositive. This chain joins TRBV15 and TRBJ2-4, with D perhaps matching TRBD1 (5 bases). The sample was PBMCs. CDR3 region: CATSRVGALKNIQYF. The CDR3 DNA is TGTGCCACCAGCAGGGTTGGGGCCCTCAAAAACATTCAGTACTTC.